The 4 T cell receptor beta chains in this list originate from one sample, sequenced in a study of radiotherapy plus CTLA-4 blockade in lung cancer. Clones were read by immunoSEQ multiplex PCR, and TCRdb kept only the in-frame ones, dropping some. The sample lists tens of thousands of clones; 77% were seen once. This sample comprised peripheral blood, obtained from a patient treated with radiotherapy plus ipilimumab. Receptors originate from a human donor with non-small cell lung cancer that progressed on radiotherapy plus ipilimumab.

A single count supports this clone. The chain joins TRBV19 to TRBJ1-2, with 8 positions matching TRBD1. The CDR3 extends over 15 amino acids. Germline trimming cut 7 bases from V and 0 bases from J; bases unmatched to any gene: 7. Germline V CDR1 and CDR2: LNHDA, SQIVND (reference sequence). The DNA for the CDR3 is TGTGCCAGTATGACAGGGGCGAGGGCTAACTATGGCTACACCTTC. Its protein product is CASMTGARANYGYTF.

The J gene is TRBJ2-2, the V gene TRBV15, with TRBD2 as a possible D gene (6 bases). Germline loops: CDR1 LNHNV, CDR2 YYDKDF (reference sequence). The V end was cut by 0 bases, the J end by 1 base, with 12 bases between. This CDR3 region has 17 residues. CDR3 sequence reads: CATSRDGAGRNTGELFF. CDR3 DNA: TGTGCCACCAGCAGAGATGGGGCGGGACGGAACACCGGGGAGCTGTTTTTT.

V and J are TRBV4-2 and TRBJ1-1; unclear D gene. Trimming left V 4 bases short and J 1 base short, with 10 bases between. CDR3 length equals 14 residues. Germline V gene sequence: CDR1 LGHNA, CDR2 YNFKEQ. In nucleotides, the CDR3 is TGTGCCAGCAGCCCCGGGCAGAAGAACACTGAAGCTTTCTTT. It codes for CASSPGQKNTEAFF.

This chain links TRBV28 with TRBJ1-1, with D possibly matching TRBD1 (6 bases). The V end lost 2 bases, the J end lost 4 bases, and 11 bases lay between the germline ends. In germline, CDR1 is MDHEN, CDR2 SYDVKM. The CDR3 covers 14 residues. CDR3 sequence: CASSLGNRVTEAFF. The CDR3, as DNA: TGTGCCAGCAGTTTAGGGAACAGGGTCACTGAAGCTTTCTTT.